Below are 13 T cell receptor beta chains sequenced from a single sample in a study of spatial heterogeneity in lung cancer. General study points: How many expanded intratumoral alpha and beta TCRs were present tracked the tumor mutation count, which was a count of nonsynonymous mutations.

The time point here: sample taken at primary tumor resection. TCRdb fed the 5' RACE reads into MiXCR, producing one record per CDR3 protein. The top ten hold 31% of the sample, which has about 4,800 distinct CDR3 sequences, over 7.5% seen once. These receptors' antigens are unknown. The sequences come from lung tumor tissue, collected at surgery. The receptors stem from a male donor with early-stage non-small cell lung cancer.

The V gene is TRBV20-1, the J gene TRBJ1-5, with no clear D. The length of the CDR3 is 14 residues. CDR1 and CDR2 (germline): DFQATT, SNEGSKA (reference sequence). The V end lost 0 bases, the J end lost 0 bases, and 6 bases lay between the germline ends. The CDR3 nucleotides read TGCAGTGCTAGAGAGCGAATTAGCAATCAGCCCCAGCATTTT. Its translation: CSARERISNQPQHF.

V is TRBV13 and J is TRBJ2-2, with 12 bases that match TRBD2. Germline CDR1 and CDR2: PRHDT and FYEKMQ (reference sequence). The CDR3 sequence is 16 residues long. The J segment lost 4 bases and the V segment lost 5 bases, leaving 5 bases of the junction unmatched. The CDR3 DNA sequence: TGTGCCAGCAGCCCGGGACTAGCGGGCGTCACCGGGGAGCTGTTTTTT. Its translation is CASSPGLAGVTGELFF.

This clonotype has a count of ten or more. J is TRBJ1-1 and V is TRBV6-1; TRBD1 is a possible D gene (5 bases). The CDR3 spans 13 residues. Between the trimmed V and J ends, which lost 3 bases and 5 bases, there was a span of 10 bases. CDR1 is MNHNS, CDR2 SASEGT, per germline. CDR3 bases: TGTGCCAGCAGTGAGCGGGGGGAGACTGAAGCTTTCTTT. Its translation: CASSERGETEAFF.

Judged by abundance, this clonotype is medium-sized. The chain carries TRBV7-2 and TRBJ2-1; D might be TRBD1 (6 bases). Trimming pared 1 base from V and 5 bases from J, leaving 15 bases between. The CDR3 covers 16 residues. From germline, CDR1 is SGHTA and CDR2 FQGNSA. CDR3 region: CASSLDNRAIHNEQFF. For the CDR3, the DNA is TGTGCCAGCAGCTTAGATAACAGGGCTATTCACAATGAGCAGTTCTTC.

This clonotype was observed at least ten times. The CDR3 protein is CASSVRDRVGRGDTEAFF. The CDR3 nucleotides are TGTGCCAGCAGTGTTCGGGACAGGGTTGGTAGGGGAGACACTGAAGCTTTCTTT. This rearrangement joins TRBV7-9 to TRBJ1-1; 9 bases line up with TRBD1. V gave up 6 bases and J gave up 3 bases; unmatched junction bases: 17. This CDR3 contains 18 residues. Germline-derived CDR1 and CDR2 are SEHNR and FQNEAQ (reference sequence).

This clonotype counts as medium-sized (0.01 to 0.1%). V usage is TRBV3-1 and J usage is TRBJ2-3; 7 bases fit TRBD2. Per germline, CDR1 LGHDT and CDR2 YNNKEL (reference sequence). V gave up 5 bases and J gave up 2 bases; unmatched junction bases: 4. This CDR3 spans 14 amino acids. CDR3 sequence reads: CASSDGDYTDTQYF. The CDR3 DNA sequence: TGTGCCAGCAGCGACGGGGACTACACAGATACGCAGTATTTT.

This clonotype was counted at least ten times. CDR3 sequence: CASSDLRNTEAFF. Here the CDR3 DNA reads TGTGCCAGCAGTGACTTGCGGAACACTGAAGCTTTCTTT. V and J are TRBV6-1 and TRBJ1-1; D remains unclear. The germline V gene encodes CDR1 MNHNS and CDR2 SASEGT. The CDR3 runs 13 residues. Trimming took off 3 bases at V and 1 base at J, with 6 bases between the two ends.

This clonotype was observed a few times. The chain uses TRBV3-1 and TRBJ2-7; D is unresolved. This CDR3 has 17 amino acids. Germline CDR1 and CDR2: LGHDT and YNNKEL (reference sequence). Trimming pared 0 bases from V and 0 bases from J, leaving 15 bases between. The CDR3, as DNA: TGTGCCAGCAGCCAAGATTGGAGCAACGAAGACTCCTACGAGCAGTACTTC. Amino acids: CASSQDWSNEDSYEQYF.

This clonotype was counted many times. The chain links TRBV7-9 to TRBJ2-7; D is possibly TRBD1 (5 bases). The CDR3 extends over 14 amino acids. V lost 5 bases and J 2 bases, leaving 13 bases between the germline ends. From germline, CDR1 is SEHNR and CDR2 FQNEAQ (reference sequence). The CDR3 sequence: CASSQTDRTYEQYF. Here the CDR3 DNA reads TGTGCCAGCAGCCAGACCGACAGAACCTACGAGCAGTACTTC.

This clonotype was seen repeatedly, ten times or more. This chain joins TRBV5-1 and TRBJ2-5, with D uncertain. CDR1 is SGHRS, CDR2 YFSETQ, per germline. CDR3 length: 13 amino acids. V was pared by 1 base and J by 2 bases, with 6 bases between. The CDR3 DNA sequence: TGCGCCAGCAGCTTGTCCCCTCAAGAGACCCAGTACTTC. Translated: CASSLSPQETQYF.

J is TRBJ2-1 and V is TRBV20-1, with 10 bases that match TRBD2. Germline V gene data show CDR1 as DFQATT and CDR2 as SNEGSKA (reference sequence). The J segment lost 6 bases and the V segment lost 6 bases, leaving 14 bases of the junction unmatched. This CDR3 has 16 residues. For the CDR3, the DNA is TGCAGTGCCGCCGGGGGGAGGACTAGCGGCCTCAATGAGCAGTTCTTC. It translates to CSAAGGRTSGLNEQFF.

This clonotype was found many times. The chain carries TRBV7-2 and TRBJ1-3, with 10 bases aligning to TRBD1. J was trimmed by 4 bases and V by 5 bases; bases with no gene match: 5. Germline lookup yields CDR1 SGHTA and CDR2 FQGNSA. The CDR3 spans 15 residues. The CDR3 loop reads CASSADRGWGNTIYF. The CDR3 DNA sequence: TGTGCCAGCAGCGCGGACAGGGGGTGGGGAAACACCATATATTTT.

This clonotype is medium-sized within its sample. V gene TRBV10-3 combines with J gene TRBJ1-4, with 9 bases aligning to TRBD1. This CDR3 is 16 amino acids long. Germline V lookup: CDR1 ENHRY, CDR2 SYGVKD. V lost 6 bases and J lost 0; bases outside the gene matches: 5. CDR3 loop: CAISKQGAATNEKLFF. The CDR3 nucleotides read TGTGCCATCAGCAAACAGGGGGCTGCAACTAATGAAAAACTGTTTTTT.